One and the same sample provided the 9 T cell receptor beta chains below, sequenced in a study of T cell clonality in common variable immunodeficiency. Antigen specificity for these receptors is unknown. Here immunoSEQ multiplex PCR was the method, and the copy in TCRdb shows in-frame clones only, minus some. The sample has about 25,000 clones, none seen only once; the top ten hold under 5%. Study-level points and caveats: Reportedly, TCR beta sequences from common variable immunodeficiency showed fewer deletions and N-nucleotide insertions.

Input material: peripheral blood mononuclear cells. The source is a human donor with common variable immunodeficiency.

This clone showed up just a few times. The observed sequence ends 3 residues before the CDR3 terminus, with the missing tail filled in from the germline J gene. This rearrangement joins TRBV30 to TRBJ2-1; 7 bases line up with TRBD2. With V trimmed by 8 bases and J by 4 bases, 17 bases remained unmatched. Germline loops: CDR1 GTSNPN, CDR2 SVGIG (reference sequence). The CDR3 sequence is 16 residues long. The CDR3 sequence is CALTTSWGGVYNEQFF. The DNA read from the CDR3 is TGTGCCCTGACCACAAGTTGGGGGGGTGTGTACAATGAG.

This clone was seen a few times. CDR3 DNA, as far as it was read: TGTGCCTGGAGTCTGGACAGGGGCTATGGC. This sequence encodes CAWSLDRGYG. The entire CDR3 reads CAWSLDRGYGYTF. V usage is TRBV30 and J usage is TRBJ1-2; TRBD1 matches 9 bases. Coverage ceases 3 residues before the CDR3 finishes, and the germline J gene fills in the end. CDR1 is GTSNPN and CDR2 is SVGIG in the germline V gene (reference sequence). This CDR3 is 13 amino acids long. J was trimmed by 4 bases and V by 2 bases; bases with no gene match: 2.

Many counts were recorded for this clone. The read ends 3 residues before the CDR3 terminus; that terminus is restored from the germline J gene. V usage is TRBV29-1 and J usage is TRBJ2-3; 12 positions agree with TRBD1. Germline V lookup: CDR1 SQVTM, CDR2 ANQGSEA. Losses at the gene ends were 4 bases for V and 3 bases for J; bases not matched to a gene: 5. This CDR3 has 15 amino acids. CDR3 DNA (partial): TGCAGCGTTGCCGCGGGACAGGGGGCTACAGATACG. Encoded protein: CSVAAGQGATDT. The full CDR3 sequence reads CSVAAGQGATDTQYF.

By frequency in the sample, this clone is medium-sized (0.01 to 0.1%). The read comes to an end 3 residues before the CDR3 does, leaving the germline J gene to fill in the end. This chain connects TRBV10-3 to TRBJ2-4, with 9 bases fitting TRBD2. Germline loops: CDR1 ENHRY, CDR2 SYGVKD. J was trimmed by 0 bases and V by 0 bases; bases with no gene match: 12. The CDR3 length is 20 residues. The CDR3 bases that were read are TGTGCCATCAGTGAGTCTTGGGCTAGCGGGGTAGTCCTAGCCAAAAACATT. Its translation: CAISESWASGVVLAKNI. The whole CDR3 region reads CAISESWASGVVLAKNIQYF.

This clone turned up a few times. The read halts 3 residues ahead of the CDR3 end, with the missing end drawn from the germline J gene. The V and J genes are TRBV2 and TRBJ2-7; a weak D match, TRBD1 (5 bases). This CDR3 spans 14 amino acids. Trimming took 4 bases from V and 3 from J, leaving 13 bases between them. Per germline, CDR1 SNHLY and CDR2 FYNNEI. Here the CDR3 reads CASSAWGELYEQYF. Incomplete CDR3 DNA: TGTGCCAGCAGTGCATGGGGCGAACTCTACGAG.

This clone is medium-sized. The read ends 3 residues shy of where the CDR3 ends; the end is completed using the germline J gene. The gene calls are TRBV4-2 and TRBJ2-7; 15 nucleotides align to TRBD2. After removal of 3 bases from V and 4 bases from J, the junction contained 19 bases not matched to a gene. Germline V lookup: CDR1 LGHNA, CDR2 YNFKEQ. The CDR3 covers 21 residues. The CDR3 protein is CASSHTRTGTSGRRAEYEQYF. The sequenced CDR3 bases are TGTGCCAGCAGCCATACACGTACCGGGACTAGCGGGAGGCGAGCCGAGTACGAG.

Turning to this clone: Read coverage stops 3 residues before the CDR3 terminus; the germline J gene supplies the remainder. The rearrangement joins TRBV19 to TRBJ1-1; the D gene is possibly TRBD1 (5 bases). V was trimmed by 0 bases and J by 0 bases, leaving 8 bases between them. The CDR3 length is 15 residues. CDR1 and CDR2 (germline): LNHDA, SQIVND (reference sequence). The CDR3 bases that were read are TGTGCCAGTAGTATAGAAGGGGTCATGAACACTGAA. Translated, it gives CASSIEGVMNTE. The whole CDR3 region reads CASSIEGVMNTEAFF.

On this clone itself: The read is 3 residues too short to cover the CDR3 end, so that end is filled in from the germline J gene. The chain joins TRBV11-3 to TRBJ1-1; D is possibly TRBD1 (5 bases). The V end was cut by 0 bases, the J end by 1 base, with 9 bases between. The CDR3 sequence is 15 residues long. The germline V gene encodes CDR1 SGHNT and CDR2 YENEEA. The DNA read from the CDR3 is TGTGCCAGCAGCTTAGATTCAGGGTCGAACACTGAA. The encoded protein is CASSLDSGSNTE. The entire CDR3 protein is CASSLDSGSNTEAFF.

On this clone: The read ends 3 residues shy of where the CDR3 ends; the end is completed using the germline J gene. V gene TRBV2 combines with J gene TRBJ2-7; 14 bases map to TRBD2. V was clipped by 6 bases and J by 0 bases; unmatched bases: 10. CDR1 and CDR2 from the germline V gene are SNHLY and FYNNEI. This CDR3 has 18 residues. This CDR3 reads CASRAGLAGAKGSYEQYF. Incomplete CDR3 DNA: TGTGCCAGCAGAGCGGGACTAGCGGGAGCTAAGGGCTCCTACGAG.